This TCR beta chain was sequenced during a study of blood T cell repertoires in COVID-19. About the research overall: Acute and convalescent COVID-19 specimens originated in the United States, Italy and Spain. In each case, the material was cDNA or gDNA derived from T cells, B-cell-depleted T cells, or PBMCs.

This table comes from immunoSEQ multiplex PCR, and its TCRdb copy is limited to in-frame clones, with some not included. The sample lists about 220,000 clones, 60% to 85% occurring once. V gave up 5 bases and J gave up 4 bases; unmatched junction bases: 7. CDR1 KGHSH and CDR2 LQKENI come from the germline V gene. The CDR3 is 15 residues long. This receptor was obtained from a woman in her 70s with acute or convalescent COVID-19. The gene calls are TRBV18 and TRBJ2-2, with 7 bases that match TRBD2. Sequencing used peripheral blood. The DNA for the CDR3 is TGTGCCAGCTCAGGAAGCGGGGAACCCACCGGGGAGCTGTTTTTT. Its protein product is CASSGSGEPTGELFF.